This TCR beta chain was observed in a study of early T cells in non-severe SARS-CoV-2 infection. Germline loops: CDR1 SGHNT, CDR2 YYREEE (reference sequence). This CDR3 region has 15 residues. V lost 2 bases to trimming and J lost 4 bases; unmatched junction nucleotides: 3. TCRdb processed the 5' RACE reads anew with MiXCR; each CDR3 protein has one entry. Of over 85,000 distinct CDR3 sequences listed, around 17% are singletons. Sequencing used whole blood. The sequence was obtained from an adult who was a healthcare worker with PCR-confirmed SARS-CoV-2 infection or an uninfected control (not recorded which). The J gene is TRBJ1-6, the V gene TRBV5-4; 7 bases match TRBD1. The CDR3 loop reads CASSFARGYNSPLHF. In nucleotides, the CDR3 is TGTGCCAGCAGCTTCGCCAGGGGGTATAATTCACCCCTCCACTTT.